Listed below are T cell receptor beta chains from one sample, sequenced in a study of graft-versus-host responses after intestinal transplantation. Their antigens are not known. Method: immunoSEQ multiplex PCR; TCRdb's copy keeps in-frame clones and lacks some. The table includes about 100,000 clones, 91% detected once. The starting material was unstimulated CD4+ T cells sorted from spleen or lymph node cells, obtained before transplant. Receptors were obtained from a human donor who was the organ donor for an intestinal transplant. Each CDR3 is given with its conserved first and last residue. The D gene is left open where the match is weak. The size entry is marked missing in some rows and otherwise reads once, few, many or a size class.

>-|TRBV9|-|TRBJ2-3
CASSVVRGASTDTQYF
TGTGCCAGCAGCGTAGTACGGGGGGCTAGCACAGATACGCAGTATTTT
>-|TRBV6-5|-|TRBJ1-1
CASSRQNTEAFF
TGTGCCAGCAGCAGACAGAACACTGAAGCTTTCTTT
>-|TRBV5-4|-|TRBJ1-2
CASSLGREDYGYTF
TGTGCCAGCAGCTTGGGTCGGGAGGACTATGGCTACACCTTC
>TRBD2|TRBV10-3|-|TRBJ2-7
CAISGSGVYYEQYF
TGTGCCATCAGTGGGAGCGGGGTTTACTACGAGCAGTACTTC
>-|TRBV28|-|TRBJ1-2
CASSLPQGVHGYTF
TGTGCCAGCAGTTTACCACAGGGAGTTCATGGCTACACCTTC
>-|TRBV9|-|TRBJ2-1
CASSREWSTRLAEQFF
TGTGCCAGCAGCCGCGAATGGAGTACTAGATTGGCTGAGCAGTTCTTC
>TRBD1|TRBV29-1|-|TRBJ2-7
CSVVPGQGGHEQYF
TGCAGCGTTGTCCCGGGACAGGGGGGCCACGAGCAGTACTTC
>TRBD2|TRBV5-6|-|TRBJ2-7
CASSPGVSGLPYEQYF
TGTGCCAGCAGCCCCGGGGTTAGCGGGCTCCCCTACGAGCAGTACTTC
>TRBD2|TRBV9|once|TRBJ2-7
CASSPTGTSASYEQYF
TGTGCCAGCAGCCCAACCGGGACTAGCGCCTCCTACGAGCAGTACTTC
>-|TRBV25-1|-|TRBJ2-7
CASSRGLGSYEQYF
TGCGCCAGCAGTAGGGGTCTAGGATCCTACGAGCAGTACTTC
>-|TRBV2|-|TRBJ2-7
CASRRGGASDEQYF
TGTGCCAGCAGGAGGGGGGGGGCCTCTGACGAGCAGTACTTC
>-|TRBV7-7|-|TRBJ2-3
CATKRPLTDTQYF
TGTGCTACCAAGCGCCCCTTGACGGATACGCAGTATTTT
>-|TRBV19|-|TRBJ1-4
CASSIGFGATNEKLFF
TGTGCCAGTAGTATAGGGTTTGGAGCAACTAATGAAAAACTGTTTTTT
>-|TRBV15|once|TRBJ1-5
CATSRDGTHNQPQHF
TGTGCCACCAGCAGAGATGGGACACATAATCAGCCCCAGCATTTT
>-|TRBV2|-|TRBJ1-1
CASSEWSGSEAFF
TGTGCCAGCAGTGAATGGTCGGGATCTGAAGCTTTCTTT
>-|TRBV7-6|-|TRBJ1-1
CASSARVETEAFF
TGTGCCAGCAGCGCCAGGGTTGAAACTGAAGCTTTCTTT
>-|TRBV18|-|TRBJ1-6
CASSGQSSYNSPLHF
TGTGCCAGCTCAGGACAGAGCTCCTATAATTCACCCCTCCACTTT
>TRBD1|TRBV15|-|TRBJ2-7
CATSRRQGVYEQYF
TGTGCCACCAGCAGAAGACAGGGGGTTTACGAGCAGTACTTC
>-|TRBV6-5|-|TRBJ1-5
CASSKQVVSNQPQHF
TGTGCCAGCAGTAAGCAGGTAGTTAGCAATCAGCCCCAGCATTTT
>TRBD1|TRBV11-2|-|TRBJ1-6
CASSLDRGQGADHSPLHF
TGTGCCAGCAGCTTAGATCGGGGGCAGGGGGCGGATCATTCACCCCTCCACTTT
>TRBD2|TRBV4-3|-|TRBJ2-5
CASSQVQGGGETQYF
TGCGCCAGCAGCCAAGTGCAGGGCGGGGGAGAGACCCAGTACTTC
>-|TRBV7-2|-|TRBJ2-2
CASSPQGGELFF
TGTGCCAGCAGCCCTCAGGGCGGGGAGCTGTTTTTT
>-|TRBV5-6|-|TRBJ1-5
CASSSRWLRNQPQHF
TGTGCCAGCAGCAGCAGGTGGTTAAGGAATCAGCCCCAGCATTTT
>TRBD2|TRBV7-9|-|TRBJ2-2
CASSWTSGTGELFF
TGTGCCAGCAGCTGGACTAGCGGCACCGGGGAGCTGTTTTTT
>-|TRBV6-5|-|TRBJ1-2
CASRPSTGYGYTF
TGTGCCAGCAGACCGTCGACTGGGTATGGCTACACCTTC
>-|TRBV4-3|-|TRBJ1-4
CASRKGAEKLFF
TGCGCCAGCCGAAAGGGAGCAGAAAAACTGTTTTTT
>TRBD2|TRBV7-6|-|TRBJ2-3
CASSSQAGGTDTQYF
TGTGCCAGCAGCTCCCAAGCGGGGGGGACAGATACGCAGTATTTT
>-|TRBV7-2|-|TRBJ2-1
CASSFEAGHNEQFF
TGTGCCAGCAGCTTCGAGGCAGGGCACAATGAGCAGTTCTTC
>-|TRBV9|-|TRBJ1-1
CASSVDVRSGAFF
TGTGCCAGCAGCGTAGATGTGAGGTCTGGAGCTTTCTTT
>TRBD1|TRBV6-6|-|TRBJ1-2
CASSPPGQLYGYTF
TGTGCCAGCAGTCCTCCGGGACAGCTCTATGGCTACACCTTC
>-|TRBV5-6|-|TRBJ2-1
CASNPGLYNEQFF
TGTGCCAGCAATCCGGGACTGTACAATGAGCAGTTCTTC
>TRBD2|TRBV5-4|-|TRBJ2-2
CASSGRSGGPRDTGELFF
TGTGCCAGCAGCGGGCGTAGCGGGGGGCCTAGAGACACCGGGGAGCTGTTTTTT
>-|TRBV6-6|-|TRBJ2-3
CASSYASQDLTDTQYF
TGTGCCAGCAGTTACGCGAGTCAGGACTTAACAGATACGCAGTATTTT
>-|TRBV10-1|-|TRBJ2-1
CASRNPLKRTGIYNEQFF
TGCGCCAGCAGAAACCCCCTTAAACGAACAGGTATCTACAATGAGCAGTTCTTC
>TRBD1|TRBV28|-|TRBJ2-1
CASSLEDRGLRGSYNEQFF
TGTGCCAGCAGTTTAGAGGACAGGGGGCTTCGTGGCTCCTACAATGAGCAGTTCTTC
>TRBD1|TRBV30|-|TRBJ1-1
CAWSGDRGNTEAFF
TGTGCCTGGAGTGGGGACAGGGGGAACACTGAAGCTTTCTTT
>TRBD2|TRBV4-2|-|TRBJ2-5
CASSQGTSGDFETQYF
TGTGCCAGCAGCCAAGGGACTAGCGGGGATTTCGAGACCCAGTACTTC
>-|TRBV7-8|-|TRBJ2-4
CASSLPEILAKNIQYF
TGTGCCAGCAGCTTACCGGAGATACTAGCCAAAAACATTCAGTACTTC
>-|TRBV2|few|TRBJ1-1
CASRAYHRNTEAFF
TGTGCCAGCAGGGCCTATCACAGAAACACTGAAGCTTTCTTT
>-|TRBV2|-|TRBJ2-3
CAGIQGLRTDTQYF
TGTGCCGGGATACAGGGTCTCCGCACAGATACGCAGTATTTT
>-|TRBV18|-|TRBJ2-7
CASSTGQTAYEQYF
TGTGCCAGCTCAACCGGACAAACAGCCTACGAGCAGTACTTC
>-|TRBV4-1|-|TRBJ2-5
CASSHLSHLETQYF
TGCGCCAGCAGCCATCTATCGCACCTAGAGACCCAGTACTTC
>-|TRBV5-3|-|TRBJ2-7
CARSLTDSAYEQYF
TGTGCCAGAAGCTTAACGGACAGCGCCTACGAGCAGTACTTC
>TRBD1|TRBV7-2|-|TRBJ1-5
CASSLAGGNQPQHF
TGTGCCAGCAGCTTAGCAGGGGGCAACCAGCCCCAGCATTTT
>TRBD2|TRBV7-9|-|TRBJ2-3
CASSLDGTNPTDTQYF
TGTGCCAGCAGCTTAGACGGGACTAACCCCACAGATACGCAGTATTTT
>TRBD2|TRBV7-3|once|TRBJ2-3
CASSLMGGGAPDTQYF
TGTGCCAGCAGCTTAATGGGCGGGGGGGCCCCAGATACGCAGTATTTT